Presented here are 22 T cell receptor beta chains from one specimen sequenced in a study of CD8+ T cells in alopecia areata. RNA extraction and reverse transcription yielded cDNA as sequencing template. Measured with immunoSEQ multiplex PCR; TCRdb has only the in-frame clones, and not every one. This sample yields 140,000 or so clones, of which less than 65% are seen a single time; about 40% belongs to the top ten. Sequenced material: CD8+ T cells sorted from blood. These receptors all stem from a human donor in good health.

The rearrangement links TRBV19 to TRBJ2-2; possibly TRBD1 for D (5 bases). CDR1 is LNHDA and CDR2 is SQIVND in the germline V gene (reference sequence). The V end lost 0 bases, the J end lost 6 bases, and 11 bases lay between the germline ends. The CDR3 has 15 amino acids. The chain's CDR3 is CASSIDQGLAGELFF. The CDR3 DNA reads TGTGCCAGTAGTATAGACCAGGGCTTGGCCGGGGAGCTGTTTTTT.

This clone was detected only once. The gene calls are TRBV27 and TRBJ2-3; D may be TRBD1 or TRBD2 (5 bases each). Germline CDR1 MNHEY, CDR2 SMNVEV (reference sequence). The CDR3 length is 15 residues. V lost 3 bases to trimming and J lost 0 bases, with 10 bases between them. DNA of the CDR3: TGTGCCAGCAGTTTGGGGGTAGCGAGCACAGATACGCAGTATTTT. It specifies CASSLGVASTDTQYF.

The rearrangement links TRBV10-3 to TRBJ2-2, with TRBD2 matching 10 bases. The germline gives CDR1 ENHRY, CDR2 SYGVKD. V was clipped by 7 bases and J by 1 base; unmatched bases: 3. CDR3 size: 15 residues. CDR3 protein: CAINGLAENTGELFF. In nucleotides, the CDR3 is TGTGCCATCAACGGACTAGCGGAGAACACCGGGGAGCTGTTTTTT.

Only a few counts were recorded for this clone. At one of its ends the junction is not consistent with the germline gene, which may arise from a read error. The V call is TRBV29-1, the J call TRBJ2-1; 13 nucleotides line up with TRBD2. In germline, CDR1 is SQVTM, CDR2 ANQGSEA. The CDR3 length is 14 residues. The CDR3 sequence is CSAELAGGYNEQFF. The DNA of the CDR3 is TGCAGCGCTGAACTAGCGGGAGGGTACAATGAGCAGTTCTTC.

The chain combines TRBV5-1 with TRBJ1-1; 11 bases are shared with TRBD1. Looked up from germline, CDR1 is SGHRS and CDR2 is YFSETQ. CDR3 length equals 16 residues. The ends lost 3 bases at V and 1 base at J; junction bases unmatched: 5. DNA of the CDR3: TGCGCCAGCAGCTGGACAGGGGGCGCGGGGAACACTGAAGCTTTCTTT. Protein: CASSWTGGAGNTEAFF.

The rearrangement joins TRBV25-1 to TRBJ2-7; D is perhaps TRBD1 or TRBD2 (5 bases each). The CDR3 runs 14 residues. V gave up 5 bases and J gave up 1 base, with 12 bases separating them. Germline loops: CDR1 MGHDK, CDR2 SYGVNS. The CDR3 loop is CASSRDLNSYEQYF. The CDR3 coding sequence is TGTGCCAGCAGTAGGGACCTAAATTCCTACGAGCAGTACTTC.

This clone is a singleton in its sample. This rearrangement joins TRBV6-1 to TRBJ2-7; no clear D. Germline-derived CDR1 and CDR2 are MNHNS and SASEGT. The germline V and J ends were trimmed by 6 bases and 0 bases, with 6 bases remaining between them. This CDR3 region has 12 residues. CDR3 DNA sequence: TGTGCCAGCAGAGAGACCTCCTACGAGCAGTACTTC. This translates into CASRETSYEQYF.

V usage is TRBV25-1 and J usage is TRBJ2-1; 7 bases are a match to TRBD2. The germline CDR1 and CDR2 sequences are MGHDK and SYGVNS. There are 14 residues in the CDR3. Trimming removed 7 bases from V and 7 bases from J; junction bases left unmatched: 10. In DNA, the CDR3 is TGTGCCAGCATGGCGGCGGGAGAAAGAAATGAGCAGTTCTTC. As protein: CASMAAGERNEQFF.

The chain carries TRBV27 and TRBJ2-7; D not certain. With 5 bases removed from V and 7 bases from J, the gap between germline ends came to 15 bases. This CDR3 has 13 residues. The germline V gene encodes CDR1 MNHEY and CDR2 SMNVEV (reference sequence). The CDR3 DNA reads TGTGCCAGCAGTCTAGGGCCGGTGCGAGAGCAGTACTTC. This sequence encodes CASSLGPVREQYF.

This clone was counted between two and nine times. The rearrangement links TRBV4-2 to TRBJ1-5; TRBD1 might be the D (6 bases). The CDR3 spans 15 residues. Trimming stripped 4 bases from V and 3 bases from J, with 13 bases between. In germline, CDR1 is LGHNA, CDR2 YNFKEQ. The CDR3 is CASSPSRDINQPQHF. CDR3 bases: TGTGCCAGCAGCCCAAGCAGGGACATCAATCAGCCCCAGCATTTT.

Ten or more counts support this clone. The V gene is TRBV2, the J gene TRBJ2-2; weak D call: TRBD1 (5 bases). Per the germline V gene, CDR1 is SNHLY and CDR2 is FYNNEI. This CDR3 comprises 14 residues. V dropped 3 bases and J dropped 7 bases, with 12 bases sitting between them. The CDR3 loop is CASSDGAGNGELFF. The CDR3 bases are TGTGCCAGCAGTGATGGGGCAGGGAACGGGGAGCTGTTTTTT.

The V call is TRBV7-9, the J call TRBJ1-5; 7 positions match TRBD1. After removal of 5 bases from V and 7 bases from J, the junction contained 5 bases not matched to a gene. This CDR3 comprises 13 residues. Looked up from germline, CDR1 is SEHNR and CDR2 is FQNEAQ (reference sequence). CDR3 loop: CASSPGQSQPQHF. In DNA form, the CDR3 reads TGTGCCAGCAGCCCGGGACAGTCACAGCCCCAGCATTTT.

This rearrangement joins TRBV7-8 to TRBJ2-5, with 13 bases matching TRBD2. The CDR3 has 17 residues. V shed 5 bases and J 5 bases; nucleotides not matched to a gene: 11. The germline gives CDR1 SGHVS, CDR2 FQNEAQ. The CDR3 loop is CASSDLTSGRAGETQYF. CDR3 coding DNA: TGTGCCAGCAGCGACCTCACTAGCGGGAGGGCCGGGGAGACCCAGTACTTC.

This clone was detected only a few times. The chain joins TRBV14 to TRBJ2-1, with 9 bases fitting TRBD2. There are 14 residues in the CDR3. After removal of 3 bases from V and 4 bases from J, the junction contained 1 base not matched to a gene. Germline V gene data show CDR1 as SGHDN and CDR2 as FVKESK. Written as DNA, the CDR3 is TGTGCCAGCAGCCATCTAGCGGGGTACAATGAGCAGTTCTTC. It yields the protein CASSHLAGYNEQFF.

This clone showed up just a few times. This chain connects TRBV28 to TRBJ2-5; D uncertain. This CDR3 region has 15 residues. The V gene lost 2 bases and the J gene lost 2 bases, with 12 bases spanning the gap. From germline, CDR1 is MDHEN and CDR2 SYDVKM. CDR3: CASSLLPTIQETQYF. The CDR3 bases are TGTGCCAGCAGTTTACTCCCAACGATACAAGAGACCCAGTACTTC.

The rearrangement links TRBV5-6 to TRBJ1-5, with 9 positions matching TRBD1. Unmatched junction bases numbered 6, after V lost 4 bases and J lost 4 bases. CDR1 is SGHDT, CDR2 YYEEEE, per germline. CDR3 size: 15 residues. CDR3 region: CASSAGTGPNQPQHF. CDR3 coding DNA: TGTGCCAGCAGCGCCGGGACAGGGCCTAATCAGCCCCAGCATTTT.

The CDR3 region is CSVPLRSSSYNEQFF. CDR3 coding DNA: TGCAGCGTTCCCCTCAGGTCGAGCTCCTACAATGAGCAGTTCTTC. The chain links TRBV29-1 to TRBJ2-1; D unresolved. Germline CDR1 is SQVTM and CDR2 is ANQGSEA. V lost 5 bases to trimming and J lost 0 bases, with 14 bases between them. The CDR3 is made up of 15 amino acids.

The chain uses TRBV6-5 and TRBJ2-5, with TRBD1 matching over 7 bases. With 6 bases clipped from V and 2 bases from J, the junction kept 6 bases outside the gene matches. CDR3 size: 14 residues. Germline V lookup: CDR1 MNHEY, CDR2 SVGAGI. The CDR3 spells CASSRTGVQETQYF. The CDR3 DNA reads TGTGCCAGCAGCCGAACAGGGGTGCAAGAGACCCAGTACTTC.

In the case of this clone: An end of the junction does not agree with germline; a read error may underlie this. The genes are TRBV5-5 and TRBJ1-1, with D possibly being TRBD1 (6 bases). This CDR3 contains 18 residues. Germline CDR1 SGHKS, CDR2 YYEKEE (reference sequence). The CDR3 loop reads CASSQDPQGTSSGTEAFF. The CDR3 nucleotides are TGCGCCAGCAGCCAAGATCCTCAGGGGACCTCCTCGGGCACTGAAGCTTTCTTT.

V usage is TRBV9 and J usage is TRBJ2-1, with D perhaps being TRBD1 or TRBD2 (5 bases each). The CDR3 has 13 residues. V lost 2 bases and J 4 bases, leaving 7 bases between the germline ends. Germline CDR1 SGDLS, CDR2 YYNGEE. Here the CDR3 DNA reads TGTGCCAGCAGCGTGGGGGTGTACAATGAGCAGTTCTTC. It codes for CASSVGVYNEQFF.

This clone was picked up a small number of times. The chain links TRBV30 to TRBJ2-3; 9 positions agree with TRBD1. CDR1 GTSNPN and CDR2 SVGIG come from the germline V gene (reference sequence). The CDR3 sequence is 16 residues long. J lost 2 bases, V lost 1 base, and 7 bases had no gene match. In nucleotides, the CDR3 is TGTGCCTGGAGTGGTTTAGGACAGGGGTACACAGATACGCAGTATTTT. Its translation is CAWSGLGQGYTDTQYF.

This clone was detected only a few times. The chain employs TRBV19 and TRBJ2-3; D is perhaps TRBD1 (7 bases). With 3 bases removed from V and 5 bases from J, the gap between germline ends came to 18 bases. The germline V gene encodes CDR1 LNHDA and CDR2 SQIVND (reference sequence). This CDR3 spans 16 amino acids. For the CDR3, the DNA is TGTGCCAGTAGTATGAGGCGGGACAGAGCACAAGATACGCAGTATTTT. Its protein is CASSMRRDRAQDTQYF.